What follows are 29 T cell receptor beta chains derived from one specimen sequenced in a study of cytomegalovirus exposure and HLA in healthy donors. PCR amplification relied on 60 Vbeta primers (plus 13 Jbeta primers). Profiling relied on immunoSEQ multiplex PCR, and the TCRdb table lists in-frame clones only, not all of them. This sample contains fewer than 110,000 clones. Sequences were obtained from PBMCs. Receptor source: a man between 35 and 55 years old in good health and CMV-seronegative.

The chain has TRBV7-2 and TRBJ2-3; a weak D match, TRBD1 (5 bases). V was pared by 3 bases and J by 4 bases, with 14 bases between. Germline values: CDR1 SGHTA, CDR2 FQGNSA. The CDR3 is 15 amino acids. CDR3 loop: CASSFLGQGSDTQYF. In nucleotides, the CDR3 is TGTGCCAGCAGCTTTCTAGGGCAGGGATCAGATACGCAGTATTTT.

This sequence joins TRBV15 and TRBJ2-3; TRBD2 agrees at 11 bases. This CDR3 is built from 19 residues. Germline V gives CDR1 LNHNV, CDR2 YYDKDF (reference sequence). The V segment lost 2 bases and the J segment 4 bases; nucleotides outside the gene matches: 14. The CDR3 protein is CATSRIIAGGLRKADTQYF. In DNA form, the CDR3 reads TGTGCCACCAGCAGAATTATAGCGGGGGGGCTGAGGAAGGCAGATACGCAGTATTTT.

DNA for the CDR3: TGTGCCAGCAGCTCCTCCGGGACAGCCTACGAGCAGTACTTC. As protein: CASSSSGTAYEQYF. The genes are TRBV7-2 and TRBJ2-7, with 7 nucleotides matching TRBD1. Looked up from germline, CDR1 is SGHTA and CDR2 is FQGNSA. The CDR3 loop spans 14 amino acids. V trimming: 4 bases; J trimming: 2 bases; junction bases outside the gene matches: 5.

The genes are TRBV7-9 and TRBJ2-7; maybe TRBD2 (6 bases). This CDR3 contains 15 residues. Germline-derived CDR1 and CDR2 are SEHNR and FQNEAQ (reference sequence). V lost 5 bases and J lost 2, with 16 bases in between. For the CDR3, the DNA is TGTGCCAGCAGCCCCTCGACCGGGAGAGCCTACGAGCAGTACTTC. It is translated as CASSPSTGRAYEQYF.

CDR3 amino acids: CASSETRGLVGQPQHF. As DNA, the CDR3 is TGTGCCAGCAGTGAGACACGGGGGTTAGTCGGTCAGCCCCAGCATTTT. The V gene is TRBV27, the J gene TRBJ1-5; a weak D match, TRBD1 (5 bases). The CDR3 length is 16 residues. Per germline, CDR1 MNHEY and CDR2 SMNVEV (reference sequence). V was trimmed by 5 bases and J by 6 bases, leaving 20 bases between them.

This rearrangement joins TRBV7-2 to TRBJ2-2; D is perhaps TRBD2 (7 bases). The CDR3 contains 17 residues. Germline CDR1 reads SGHTA; CDR2 reads FQGNSA. With 7 bases removed from V and 5 bases from J, the gap between germline ends came to 23 bases. CDR3 in amino acids: CASTRGGGPPQTGELFF. The CDR3 bases are TGTGCCAGCACAAGGGGAGGGGGACCTCCTCAGACCGGGGAGCTGTTTTTT.

The chain has TRBV18 and TRBJ2-3; D unresolved. V was shortened by 3 bases and J by 2 bases, with 6 bases between the two germline ends. The CDR3 sequence is 13 residues long. CDR1 is KGHSH and CDR2 is LQKENI in the germline V gene. Written as DNA, the CDR3 is TGTGCCAGCTCACCGGGCAACACAGATACGCAGTATTTT. This codes for CASSPGNTDTQYF. Supplemented by reference TRBV18 and TRBJ2-3, the full variable domain reads NAGVMQNPRHLVRRRGQEARLRCSPMKGHSHVYWYRQLPEEGLKFMVYLQKENIIDESGMPKERFSAEFPKEGPSILRIQQVVRGDSAAYFCASSPGNTDTQYFGPGTRLTVL.

The rearrangement links TRBV7-2 to TRBJ2-6, with 8 bases fitting TRBD1. The CDR3 sequence is 17 residues long. V shed 1 base, J shed 1 base, and the junction held 3 bases outside the gene matches. Per the germline V gene, CDR1 is SGHTA and CDR2 is FQGNSA. CDR3 sequence: CASSLGDRPSGANVLTF. CDR3 in DNA: TGTGCCAGCAGCTTAGGGGACAGGCCGTCTGGGGCCAACGTCCTGACTTTC.

This chain uses TRBV19 with TRBJ2-6; 7 bases are shared with TRBD1. Germline V lookup: CDR1 LNHDA, CDR2 SQIVND (reference sequence). This CDR3 region has 17 residues. J was trimmed by 4 bases and V by 1 base; bases with no gene match: 7. CDR3 amino acids: CASSIGGTAYGANVLTF. The CDR3 bases are TGTGCCAGTAGTATAGGAGGGACAGCGTACGGGGCCAACGTCCTGACTTTC.

The chain employs TRBV4-3 and TRBJ2-3; 8 bases align to TRBD1. V trimming: 8 bases; J trimming: 4 bases; junction bases outside the gene matches: 8. The germline V gene has CDR1 LGHNA and CDR2 YSLEER. There are 14 residues in the CDR3. The CDR3, as DNA: TGCGCCAGCGCCCTAGACAGGGGAGCAGATACGCAGTATTTT. It is translated as CASALDRGADTQYF.

The J gene is TRBJ2-3, the V gene TRBV7-6; D unresolved. Trimming pared 5 bases from V and 2 bases from J, leaving 8 bases between. This CDR3 is built from 13 residues. Germline-derived CDR1 and CDR2 are SGHVS and FNYEAQ. The CDR3 here is CASSPRHTDTQYF. The CDR3 DNA sequence: TGTGCCAGCAGCCCCCGACACACAGATACGCAGTATTTT.

The chain links TRBV18 to TRBJ1-1; tentatively, D is TRBD1 (6 bases). The CDR3 spans 17 residues. Trimming took off 3 bases at V and 5 bases at J, with 22 bases between the two ends. CDR1 and CDR2 from the germline V gene are KGHSH and LQKENI. The CDR3 is CASSPIIQGHQETEAFF. Written as DNA, the CDR3 is TGTGCCAGCTCACCGATAATACAGGGACACCAAGAGACTGAAGCTTTCTTT.

The chain is built from TRBV9 and TRBJ2-5; 7 bases fit TRBD2. This CDR3 comprises 15 residues. CDR1 and CDR2 (germline): SGDLS, YYNGEE. The V segment lost 0 bases and the J segment 5 bases; nucleotides outside the gene matches: 7. The chain's CDR3 is CASSVEGGVGETQYF. The CDR3 DNA reads as TGTGCCAGCAGCGTAGAGGGAGGGGTCGGGGAGACCCAGTACTTC.

The chain recombines TRBV2 with TRBJ1-1; 8 bases are shared with TRBD1. The CDR3 runs to 15 residues. Germline V gives CDR1 SNHLY, CDR2 FYNNEI. V lost 1 base and J lost 4; bases outside the gene matches: 5. CDR3 nucleotide sequence: TGTGCCAGCAGTGAAGAGCAACAGGGGGGCACTGAAGCTTTCTTT. Translating it yields CASSEEQQGGTEAFF.

The rearrangement joins TRBV27 to TRBJ2-3; 16 nucleotides match TRBD2. Germline V gene data show CDR1 as MNHEY and CDR2 as SMNVEV (reference sequence). The CDR3 runs 15 residues. The V and J ends lost 10 bases and 2 bases, in that order; junction bases with no gene match: 3. CDR3 nucleotides: TGTGCCACCGGGACTAGCGGGGGGGACACAGATACGCAGTATTTT. Protein product: CATGTSGGDTDTQYF.

The V and J genes are TRBV5-4 and TRBJ2-3, with TRBD2 as a possible D gene (6 bases). Germline assignment: CDR1 SGHNT and CDR2 YYREEE (reference sequence). The V gene lost 0 bases and the J gene lost 5 bases, with 13 bases spanning the gap. This CDR3 region has 15 residues. CDR3 sequence: CASSLAAGGIDTQYF. CDR3 nucleotides: TGTGCCAGCAGCTTGGCGGCCGGCGGGATAGATACGCAGTATTTT.

The V gene is TRBV11-2, the J gene TRBJ2-2, with 7 bases aligning to TRBD1. Germline V gene data show CDR1 as SGHAT and CDR2 as FQNNGV. With V trimmed by 2 bases and J by 4 bases, 7 bases remained unmatched. The CDR3 has 16 residues. In DNA form, the CDR3 reads TGTGCCAGCAGCTTACCCCCGGGACAGTCCACCGGGGAGCTGTTTTTT. It specifies CASSLPPGQSTGELFF.

The V and J genes are TRBV7-9 and TRBJ1-1, with D possibly being TRBD1 (6 bases). CDR3 length: 13 residues. CDR1 is SEHNR, CDR2 FQNEAQ, per germline (reference sequence). V lost 3 bases to trimming and J lost 10 bases, with 15 bases between them. The CDR3 protein is CASSLGETGRAFF. The CDR3 DNA reads TGTGCCAGCAGCTTGGGGGAGACAGGACGAGCTTTCTTT.

The V call is TRBV13, the J call TRBJ2-3; 7 positions agree with TRBD2. This CDR3 comprises 16 residues. The ends lost 5 bases at V and 3 bases at J; junction bases unmatched: 11. Germline loops: CDR1 PRHDT, CDR2 FYEKMQ (reference sequence). The CDR3 bases are TGTGCCAGCAGCCTCAGGGCGGGAGCAACTACAGATACGCAGTATTTT. Translation gives CASSLRAGATTDTQYF.

The J gene is TRBJ2-1, the V gene TRBV29-1; D is possibly TRBD2 (5 bases). Trimming shortened V by 4 bases and J by 8 bases, and 12 bases separated the two germline ends. The CDR3 runs 12 residues. CDR1 is SQVTM, CDR2 ANQGSEA, per germline. CDR3 coding DNA: TGCAGCGTTGTCCGTGAGGGTTATGAGCAGTTCTTC. Encoded protein: CSVVREGYEQFF.

The chain links TRBV6-1 to TRBJ1-2; 9 nucleotides match TRBD1. The germline CDR1 and CDR2 sequences are MNHNS and SASEGT. The CDR3 covers 13 residues. J gave up 5 bases and V 7 bases, and 5 bases lay outside the gene matches. CDR3 amino acids: CASNPGTGYGYTF. CDR3 coding DNA: TGTGCCAGCAACCCCGGGACAGGGTATGGCTACACCTTC.

The chain links TRBV5-1 to TRBJ1-4; the D gene is possibly TRBD1 (5 bases). The CDR3 spans 17 residues. Germline CDR1 reads SGHRS; CDR2 reads YFSETQ. Trimming removed 3 bases at V and 0 bases at J, with 15 bases between. The DNA of the CDR3 is TGCGCCAGCAGCTCTCGACGACAGACATCAACTAATGAAAAACTGTTTTTT. This sequence encodes CASSSRRQTSTNEKLFF.

The chain recombines TRBV6-5 with TRBJ1-1; D is ambiguous. The CDR3 totals 13 residues. Germline lookup yields CDR1 MNHEY and CDR2 SVGAGI. Trimming removed 6 bases from V and 0 bases from J, with 8 bases in between. In nucleotides, the CDR3 is TGTGCCAGCAGAGAGGTCTTGAACACTGAAGCTTTCTTT. It is translated as CASREVLNTEAFF.

The V call is TRBV5-4, the J call TRBJ2-5; 9 nucleotides agree with TRBD1. Germline CDR1 is SGHNT and CDR2 is YYREEE (reference sequence). With V trimmed by 3 bases and J by 3 bases, 3 bases remained unmatched. CDR3 size: 14 residues. In DNA form, the CDR3 reads TGTGCCAGCAGCTCCCGACAGGGGGAAGAGACCCAGTACTTC. It yields the protein CASSSRQGEETQYF.

The chain links TRBV28 to TRBJ1-3; D remains ambiguous. Per the germline V gene, CDR1 is MDHEN and CDR2 is SYDVKM. Trimming pared 5 bases from V and 5 bases from J, leaving 13 bases between. The CDR3 is made up of 14 amino acids. The CDR3: CASSRAGVRNTIYF. The CDR3 bases are TGTGCCAGCAGTCGTGCGGGCGTCCGAAACACCATATATTTT.

The chain joins TRBV7-8 to TRBJ2-5, with TRBD2 matching 9 bases. After removal of 5 bases from V and 7 bases from J, the junction contained 11 bases not matched to a gene. The CDR3 has 15 amino acids. Germline loops: CDR1 SGHVS, CDR2 FQNEAQ. The DNA for the CDR3 is TGTGCCAGCAGCGCCGGACTAGCGAGTACGGTGACCCAGTACTTC. It is translated as CASSAGLASTVTQYF.

V is TRBV6-5 and J is TRBJ2-7; TRBD1 matches 7 bases. V gave up 0 bases and J gave up 6 bases; unmatched junction bases: 8. Germline values: CDR1 MNHEY, CDR2 SVGAGI. This CDR3 comprises 15 residues. This chain's CDR3 is CASSYSTLTGREQYF. The CDR3 DNA reads TGTGCCAGCAGTTACTCTACTTTGACAGGGCGCGAGCAGTACTTC.

The rearrangement links TRBV5-1 to TRBJ1-1, with 9 bases matching TRBD1. The CDR3 contains 14 residues. Trimming took 0 bases from V and 4 from J; bases not matched to a gene: 1. From germline, CDR1 is SGHRS and CDR2 YFSETQ. This CDR3 is CASSLGTGVTEAFF. CDR3 sequence (DNA): TGCGCCAGCAGCTTGGGGACAGGGGTCACTGAAGCTTTCTTT.

The chain carries TRBV9 and TRBJ2-3; TRBD1 aligns across 10 bases. This CDR3 is built from 14 residues. The ends lost 4 bases at V and 4 bases at J; junction bases unmatched: 3. The germline V gene encodes CDR1 SGDLS and CDR2 YYNGEE. DNA for the CDR3: TGTGCCAGCAGCCAGGGACAGGGGTCAGATACGCAGTATTTT. Translation: CASSQGQGSDTQYF.